Listed below are T cell receptor beta chains from one sample, sequenced in a study of CD8 T cells in ankylosing spondylitis. Using its own MiXCR run on the 5' RACE reads, TCRdb lists one record per CDR3 protein. The sample consists of about 330,000 distinct CDR3 sequences, roughly 8% of them appearing once. Sequencing was carried out using blood, either unsorted or a sorted T cell fraction (not recorded which). These receptors originate from a male donor with ankylosing spondylitis. Each CDR3 is given with its conserved first and last residue. Each record gives: J gene, V gene, CDR3 protein.

>TRBJ1-5|TRBV20-1
CSARTANQPQHF
>TRBJ2-2|TRBV5-1
CASSLDGTRSGELFF
>TRBJ2-7|TRBV4-3
CASSPVRASGNYEQYF
>TRBJ2-7|TRBV10-2
CASNSDTNSYEQYF
>TRBJ1-4|TRBV4-2
CASSQTLGNNEKLFF
>TRBJ2-1|TRBV20-1
CSARLAGGPREQFF
>TRBJ1-3|TRBV5-6
CASSLSMGGSGNTIYF
>TRBJ2-3|TRBV24-1
CATSVKASTDTQYF
>TRBJ2-5|TRBV10-3
CATWGPGPSQETQYF
>TRBJ2-2|TRBV18
CASSAPGGTGELFF
>TRBJ2-7|TRBV28
CASSLSEVKQYF
>TRBJ2-3|TRBV7-2
CASSLVGLAATDTQYF
>TRBJ2-2|TRBV7-8
CASSYLGLAGGSGELFF
>TRBJ2-7|TRBV5-6
CASSFSSLAGDYEQYF
>TRBJ1-1|TRBV29-1
CSAWAAEAFF
>TRBJ1-5|TRBV7-2
CASSYDRGPARNQPQHF
>TRBJ1-2|TRBV5-6
CASSLFAVTRGNGYTF
>TRBJ2-7|TRBV11-2
CASSFSGRVSGSQGEQYF
>TRBJ2-2|TRBV15
CATSKRNTGELFF
>TRBJ2-2|TRBV4-1
CASSQTRMNTGELFF
>TRBJ2-7|TRBV5-6
CASSFWHGDYEQYF
>TRBJ1-5|TRBV12-5
CASGLGGYSPNQPQHF
>TRBJ2-1|TRBV24-1
CATSEPLAFNNEQFF
>TRBJ2-1|TRBV12-3/TRBV12-4
CASRLSGSSYNEQFF
>TRBJ1-5|TRBV20-1
CSADSGTNSNQPQHF
>TRBJ1-3|TRBV11-1
CASSFEYQTGFTGNTIYF
>TRBJ2-5|TRBV7-8
CASSLERAIQETQYF
>TRBJ1-6|TRBV12-3/TRBV12-4
CASSSGWRDNSPLHF
>TRBJ2-1|TRBV5-1
CASSLVRRIEGNEQFF
>TRBJ1-2|TRBV10-3
CAISDWGDSKNVYGYTF
>TRBJ1-2|TRBV28
CASSPLQGGYTF
>TRBJ2-1|TRBV7-2
CASSLTSGEAYNEQFF
>TRBJ1-5|TRBV4-3
CASSQDRTVDYQPQHF
>TRBJ2-3|TRBV7-2
CASSSFADTQYF
>TRBJ2-2|TRBV7-2
CASSSLAGAGELFF
>TRBJ2-5|TRBV12-3/TRBV12-4
CASSPRTGYQETQYF
>TRBJ1-3|TRBV5-1
CASSNDRADRSGNTIYF
>TRBJ2-5|TRBV12-3/TRBV12-4
CASSLRGLGETQYF
>TRBJ2-1|TRBV7-7
CASSRSGSDYNEQFF
>TRBJ1-4|TRBV7-2
CASSSRGPPNEKLFF
>TRBJ2-3|TRBV20-1
CSARVFPDTQYF
>TRBJ2-2|TRBV11-2
CASSHGLAGVFGTGELFF
>TRBJ2-1|TRBV6-2/TRBV6-3
CASREDGASYNEQFF
>TRBJ2-1|TRBV6-5
CASSYVSGIGATYNEQFF
>TRBJ2-2|TRBV4-3
CASSQDASGGYTGELFF
>TRBJ2-2|TRBV5-1
CASSKERVNTGELFF
>TRBJ2-1|TRBV7-9
CASRDSGRANNEQFF
>TRBJ1-4|TRBV5-6
CASSLNNRFGEKLFF
>TRBJ2-7|TRBV5-5
CASSLAWDRVYEQYF
>TRBJ1-4|TRBV2
CASSVRGQSANEKLFF
>TRBJ2-7|TRBV28
CASSQWGSGEREQYF
>TRBJ2-6|TRBV7-2
CASRQSGANVLTF